A single sample gave rise to the 9 T cell receptor beta chains below, sequenced in a study of blood T cell repertoires in COVID-19. Repertoires were generated with immunoSEQ multiplex PCR, while TCRdb's copy carries only in-frame clones and drops some. The table includes about 200,000 clones, around nine tenths detected once. Sequencing was carried out using peripheral blood. The receptors shown here come from a man in his late teens or twenties with active or convalescent COVID-19.

V is TRBV11-2 and J is TRBJ2-1; D gene unclear. V lost 1 base and J lost 9, with 10 bases in between. CDR1 is SGHAT, CDR2 FQNNGV, per germline. This CDR3 region has 13 residues. The chain's CDR3 is CASSLVFSVEQFF. The CDR3 nucleotides are TGTGCCAGCAGCTTAGTGTTTTCCGTTGAGCAGTTCTTC. Full variable domain (rest looked up from reference TRBV11-2 and TRBJ2-1): EAGVAQSPRYKIIEKRQSVAFWCNPISGHATLYWYQQILGQGPKLLIQFQNNGVVDDSQLPKDRFSAERLKGVDSTLKIQPAKLEDSAVYLCASSLVFSVEQFFGPGTRLTVL.

The chain has TRBV28 and TRBJ1-3; D is unresolved. Germline V gene sequence: CDR1 MDHEN, CDR2 SYDVKM. The CDR3 spans 16 residues. The V end was cut by 5 bases, the J end by 1 base, with 15 bases between. The CDR3 sequence: CASSPGGSRSGNTIYF. The CDR3 DNA follows: TGTGCCAGCAGTCCCGGAGGGTCACGGTCTGGAAACACCATATATTTT.

The chain has TRBV3-1 (or the pseudogene TRBV3-2) and TRBJ1-1, with D hard to call. The CDR3 loop spans 13 amino acids. Germline loops: CDR1 LGHDT, CDR2 YNNKEL (reference sequence). The germline V and J ends were trimmed by 0 bases and 8 bases, with 10 bases remaining between them. The CDR3 nucleotides are TGTGCCAGCAGCCAAGAGGGTTCGAGGGAAGCTTTCTTT. It translates to CASSQEGSREAFF.

The chain joins TRBV10-3 to TRBJ1-2; no firm D call. This CDR3 has 11 amino acids. Germline V gene lookup returns CDR1 ENHRY and CDR2 SYGVKD. Between the trimmed V and J ends, which lost 11 bases and 2 bases, there was a span of 9 bases. CDR3 region: CASGSNYGYTF. Written as DNA, the CDR3 is TGTGCCTCCGGGTCGAACTATGGCTACACCTTC.

CDR3 sequence reads: CASGGSGPQETQYF. CDR3 in DNA: TGTGCCAGCGGGGGTAGCGGGCCCCAAGAGACCCAGTACTTC. The chain has TRBV6-5 and TRBJ2-5; TRBD2 matches 7 bases. Trimming removed 8 bases from V and 1 base from J; junction bases left unmatched: 7. Germline-derived CDR1 and CDR2 are MNHEY and SVGAGI. The CDR3 consists of 14 residues.

The genes are TRBV19 and TRBJ1-4, with no clear D. The CDR3 loop spans 14 amino acids. Germline CDR1 and CDR2: LNHDA and SQIVND (reference sequence). V lost 4 bases and J 10 bases, leaving 16 bases between the germline ends. This CDR3 reads CASSSGQSSGKLFF. The CDR3, as DNA: TGTGCCAGTAGTAGCGGCCAGAGTTCGGGAAAACTGTTTTTT.

This clone occurred a few times. The chain recombines TRBV7-2 with TRBJ1-3; TRBD1 is a possible D gene (5 bases). CDR1 SGHTA and CDR2 FQGNSA come from the germline V gene. The CDR3 runs to 17 residues. Between the trimmed V and J ends, which lost 1 base and 0 bases, there was a span of 13 bases. In nucleotides, the CDR3 is TGTGCCAGCAGCTTAGGTCCAGGGCAAATCTCTGGAAACACCATATATTTT. Translation: CASSLGPGQISGNTIYF.

This clone was found once. This rearrangement joins TRBV3-1 (or the pseudogene TRBV3-2) to TRBJ1-6; D is unclear. The CDR3 extends over 16 amino acids. V lost 3 bases to trimming and J lost 5 bases, with 14 bases between them. Germline assignment: CDR1 LGHDT and CDR2 YNNKEL (reference sequence). The DNA of the CDR3 is TGTGCCAGCAGCCACACCGGCGGTTTCAATAATTCACCCCTCCACTTT. Translating gives CASSHTGGFNNSPLHF.

This clone was recorded a few times. The chain employs TRBV9 and TRBJ2-3, with D perhaps matching TRBD2 (6 bases). The V gene's germline CDR1 is SGDLS and CDR2 YYNGEE. This CDR3 is 15 amino acids long. V shed 1 base and J shed 2 bases, with 11 bases lying between them. The CDR3 nucleotides are TGTGCCAGCAGCGTAAGCGGGTACTCCACAGATACGCAGTATTTT. The encoded protein is CASSVSGYSTDTQYF.